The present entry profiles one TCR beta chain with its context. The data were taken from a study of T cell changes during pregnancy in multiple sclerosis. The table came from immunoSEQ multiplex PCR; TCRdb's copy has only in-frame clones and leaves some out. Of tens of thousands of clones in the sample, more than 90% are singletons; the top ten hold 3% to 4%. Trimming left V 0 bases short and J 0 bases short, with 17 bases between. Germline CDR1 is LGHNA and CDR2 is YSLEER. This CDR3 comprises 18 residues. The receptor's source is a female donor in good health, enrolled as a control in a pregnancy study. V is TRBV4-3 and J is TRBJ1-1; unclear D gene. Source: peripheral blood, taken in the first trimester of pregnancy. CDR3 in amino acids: CASSQDRAAGEMNTEAFF. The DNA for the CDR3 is TGCGCCAGCAGCCAAGATCGAGCTGCCGGTGAGATGAACACTGAAGCTTTCTTT.